This T cell receptor (beta chain) was observed in a study of blood T cell repertoires in COVID-19. About the research overall: The analysed material was cDNA or gDNA that came from T cells, B-cell-depleted T cells, or PBMCs.

In the original processing: Researchers report that nucleated cell counts were estimated from reference gene primer amplification. Using immunoSEQ multiplex PCR, the repertoire was profiled, and TCRdb retains in-frame clones only, with some absent. V, J and clone size were drawn from that table, and D and trimming were deduced from the DNA. This sample has about 240,000 clones, with about nine tenths found just once. Germline CDR1 reads SNHLY; CDR2 reads FYNNEI. The CDR3 is 14 amino acids. The V end was cut by 6 bases, the J end by 7 bases, with 16 bases between. The V gene is TRBV2, the J gene TRBJ2-1, with TRBD2 as a possible D gene (5 bases). This TCR was recovered from a man under 40 with COVID-19, enrolled during active disease. The sequencing input was peripheral blood. The CDR3 region is CASSDAGLRNEQFF. The CDR3 region has the DNA TGTGCCAGCAGCGACGCGGGTCTACGGAATGAGCAGTTCTTC.